This passage covers 30 T cell receptor beta chains from one sample sequenced in a study of blood T cell repertoires in COVID-19. Clones were read by immunoSEQ multiplex PCR, and TCRdb kept only the in-frame ones, dropping some. The sample holds about 130,000 clones, roughly four fifths seen once. Sequenced: peripheral blood. The receptors originated from a man aged 60 to 75 with acute or convalescent COVID-19.

This clone was seen only a few times. V gene TRBV9 combines with J gene TRBJ1-2; TRBD1 agrees at 7 bases. V shed 0 bases, J shed 0 bases, and the junction held 2 bases outside the gene matches. There are 15 residues in the CDR3. Germline values: CDR1 SGDLS, CDR2 YYNGEE. The CDR3 DNA is TGTGCCAGCAGCGTAGGGGACAGAGCTAACTATGGCTACACCTTC. Its translation: CASSVGDRANYGYTF.

This sequence joins TRBV5-1 and TRBJ1-6; TRBD1 might be the D (6 bases). V was cut by 4 bases and J by 9 bases, with 20 bases left in between. The CDR3 has 16 residues. Germline assignment: CDR1 SGHRS and CDR2 YFSETQ. CDR3 DNA: TGCGCCAGCAGCCCTACAATCCGGGACAACGTTTCACCCCTCCACTTT. This translates into CASSPTIRDNVSPLHF.

This chain uses TRBV6-6 with TRBJ1-2; D perhaps matches TRBD1 (5 bases). Between the trimmed V and J ends, which lost 7 bases and 6 bases, there was a span of 12 bases. The CDR3 totals 12 residues. Germline CDR1 and CDR2: MNHNY and SVGAGI (reference sequence). CDR3 protein: CASISGVHGYTF. The CDR3 nucleotides read TGTGCCAGCATCTCGGGGGTACATGGCTACACCTTC.

The chain employs TRBV5-1 and TRBJ1-1; D remains unclear. Per the germline V gene, CDR1 is SGHRS and CDR2 is YFSETQ. This CDR3 contains 14 residues. The V end lost 10 bases, the J end lost 1 base, and 17 bases lay between the germline ends. CDR3 DNA sequence: TGCGCCCGCCCCCGGATAGAGGGGAACACTGAAGCTTTCTTT. Its protein product is CARPRIEGNTEAFF. Filled out from reference TRBV5-1 and TRBJ1-1, the complete variable domain reads KAGVTQTPRYLIKTRGQQVTLSCSPISGHRSVSWYQQTPGQGLQFLFEYFSETQRNKGNFPGRFSGRQFSNSRSEMNVSTLELGDSALYLCARPRIEGNTEAFFGQGTRLTVV.

This clone was detected once. The rearrangement joins TRBV3-1 (or the pseudogene TRBV3-2) to TRBJ1-4; 7 nucleotides agree with TRBD1. J was trimmed by 7 bases and V by 5 bases; bases with no gene match: 7. Per germline, CDR1 LGHDT and CDR2 YNNKEL (reference sequence). The CDR3 spans 14 residues. The CDR3 loop is CASSAQGTLEKLFF. DNA of the CDR3: TGTGCCAGCAGCGCACAGGGGACGCTTGAAAAACTGTTTTTT.

This clone has a handful of counts. The chain is built from TRBV5-6 and TRBJ2-1; 8 nucleotides agree with TRBD2. CDR1 and CDR2 from the germline V gene are SGHDT and YYEEEE. V lost 0 bases to trimming and J lost 5 bases; unmatched junction nucleotides: 4. This CDR3 contains 15 residues. CDR3 in amino acids: CASSLASREDNEQFF. DNA for the CDR3: TGTGCCAGCAGCTTGGCTTCGCGGGAGGACAATGAGCAGTTCTTC.

The rearrangement uses TRBV5-1 and TRBJ2-2, with D uncertain. Germline CDR1 and CDR2: SGHRS and YFSETQ. There are 16 residues in the CDR3. Trimming pared 4 bases from V and 4 bases from J, leaving 17 bases between. The CDR3 spells CASSRSPNGPTGELFF. DNA for the CDR3: TGCGCCAGCAGCCGAAGTCCCAATGGCCCCACCGGGGAGCTGTTTTTT.

A note on this clone: One end of the junction is discordant with germline, which a read error may explain. This chain links TRBV9 with TRBJ1-6, with D uncertain. Germline V gene lookup returns CDR1 SGDLS and CDR2 YYNGEE. This CDR3 region has 13 residues. For the CDR3, the DNA is TGTGCCGGCAGCGTACTCTTCGATTCACCCCTCCACTTT. This encodes CAGSVLFDSPLHF.

The chain links TRBV11-2 to TRBJ1-2; a weak D match, TRBD1 (5 bases). The CDR3 loop spans 13 amino acids. Germline V gene sequence: CDR1 SGHAT, CDR2 FQNNGV. With 3 bases removed from V and 4 bases from J, the gap between germline ends came to 9 bases. The CDR3 coding sequence is TGTGCCAGCAGCTTTCAGGGCTCCTATGGCTACACCTTC. This sequence encodes CASSFQGSYGYTF.

The chain uses TRBV5-1 and TRBJ1-1; D may be TRBD1 (5 bases). Between the trimmed V and J ends, which lost 4 bases and 3 bases, there was a span of 16 bases. This CDR3 contains 15 residues. The germline V gene has CDR1 SGHRS and CDR2 YFSETQ. In nucleotides, the CDR3 is TGCGCCAGCAGCCCGGGGGGAAGGGCTGACACTGAAGCTTTCTTT. This translates into CASSPGGRADTEAFF.

The chain recombines TRBV7-2 with TRBJ1-4; 7 positions match TRBD1. Germline CDR1 is SGHTA and CDR2 is FQGNSA. The V gene end was trimmed by 5 bases and the J gene end by 5 bases; junction bases not matched to a gene: 8. CDR3 length: 15 amino acids. The CDR3 sequence: CASSPQTGINEKLFF. DNA of the CDR3: TGTGCCAGCAGCCCCCAGACAGGGATAAATGAAAAACTGTTTTTT.

This clone was seen only once. V usage is TRBV6-5 and J usage is TRBJ2-3, with 9 positions matching TRBD2. V gave up 8 bases and J gave up 2 bases; unmatched junction bases: 5. CDR1 and CDR2 from the germline V gene are MNHEY and SVGAGI. This CDR3 comprises 14 residues. CDR3 sequence reads: CASPLAGNTDTQYF. DNA of the CDR3: TGTGCCAGCCCCCTAGCGGGGAACACAGATACGCAGTATTTT.

CDR3 loop: CASSTRQGNYGYTF. For the CDR3, the DNA is TGCGCCAGCAGCACCCGGCAGGGAAACTATGGCTACACCTTC. The V call is TRBV5-1, the J call TRBJ1-2, with D possibly being TRBD1 (5 bases). The V end lost 4 bases, the J end lost 2 bases, and 12 bases lay between the germline ends. The germline V gene encodes CDR1 SGHRS and CDR2 YFSETQ. The CDR3 consists of 14 residues.

The chain couples TRBV11-2 to TRBJ2-7, with 14 bases aligning to TRBD2. Germline CDR1 reads SGHAT; CDR2 reads FQNNGV. Unmatched junction bases numbered 5, after V lost 0 bases and J lost 4 bases. This CDR3 has 17 amino acids. CDR3 amino acids: CASSLDGTSGSLYEQYF. Here the CDR3 DNA reads TGTGCCAGCAGCTTAGACGGGACTAGCGGGAGCTTATACGAGCAGTACTTC.

The chain couples TRBV24-1 to TRBJ2-1; no definite D call. The CDR3 has 16 residues. The V end was cut by 9 bases, the J end by 7 bases, with 24 bases between. Per the germline V gene, CDR1 is KGHDR and CDR2 is SFDVKD. CDR3 DNA sequence: TGTGCCACCGAATCCTCGACTGGTCCCGTTAGAAATGAGCAGTTCTTC. Translating it yields CATESSTGPVRNEQFF.

This chain connects TRBV18 to TRBJ1-1, with 9 bases fitting TRBD1. The CDR3 covers 14 residues. V lost 6 bases to trimming and J lost 4 bases; unmatched junction nucleotides: 6. Germline CDR1 KGHSH, CDR2 LQKENI. DNA for the CDR3: TGTGCCAGCTCGCCCGGGACAGGGTTCACTGAAGCTTTCTTT. Amino acids: CASSPGTGFTEAFF.

The chain uses TRBV6-5 and TRBJ1-4; 9 bases match TRBD1. Looked up from germline, CDR1 is MNHEY and CDR2 is SVGAGI. V shed 6 bases, J shed 4 bases, and the junction held 3 bases outside the gene matches. This CDR3 is 14 amino acids long. The CDR3 DNA is TGTGCCAGCAGGGAGGACAGGGGTAATGAAAAACTGTTTTTT. Translation: CASREDRGNEKLFF.

The chain recombines TRBV12-5 with TRBJ2-3; 11 positions match TRBD2. CDR1 LGHNT and CDR2 FRNRAP come from the germline V gene. This CDR3 spans 22 amino acids. V shed 2 bases, J shed 0 bases, and the junction held 19 bases outside the gene matches. CDR3 sequence reads: CASGLTRVSGTSGHPSTDTQYF. As DNA, the CDR3 is TGTGCTAGTGGTTTGACCAGGGTATCCGGGACTAGCGGCCATCCTAGCACAGATACGCAGTATTTT.

This clone showed up just once. The chain combines TRBV30 with TRBJ2-2; 8 positions agree with TRBD1. Germline-derived CDR1 and CDR2 are GTSNPN and SVGIG (reference sequence). There are 15 residues in the CDR3. V was clipped by 2 bases and J by 9 bases; unmatched bases: 11. As DNA, the CDR3 is TGTGCCTGGAGTTCCCCGGACAGGGCGCTCAGGGAGCTGTTTTTT. It codes for CAWSSPDRALRELFF.

The chain recombines TRBV5-5 with TRBJ1-1; the D is unclear. Looked up from germline, CDR1 is SGHKS and CDR2 is YYEKEE (reference sequence). The CDR3 consists of 15 residues. Trimming stripped 5 bases from V and 6 bases from J, with 20 bases between. As DNA, the CDR3 is TGTGCCAGCAGGTCCAATCTCATGACTAAGGCTGAAGCTTTCTTT. Residues: CASRSNLMTKAEAFF.

The V gene is TRBV11-2, the J gene TRBJ2-3; TRBD1 matches 10 bases. The germline gives CDR1 SGHAT, CDR2 FQNNGV. J was trimmed by 5 bases and V by 5 bases; bases with no gene match: 10. The CDR3 contains 16 residues. CDR3 amino acids: CASSGAPGQGQDTQYF. CDR3 coding DNA: TGTGCCAGCAGCGGAGCCCCGGGACAGGGGCAAGATACGCAGTATTTT.

This clone came up a few times. V and J are TRBV7-2 and TRBJ2-5; 8 nucleotides agree with TRBD2. CDR1 SGHTA and CDR2 FQGNSA come from the germline V gene. After removal of 5 bases from V and 5 bases from J, the junction contained 13 bases not matched to a gene. The CDR3 spans 16 residues. The CDR3 DNA follows: TGTGCCAGCAGCCCTGGACTAGCCGCCTTGAGGGAGACCCAGTACTTC. This gives the protein CASSPGLAALRETQYF.

This sequence joins TRBV27 and TRBJ2-3, with 8 bases that match TRBD1. V was clipped by 6 bases and J by 6 bases; unmatched bases: 5. The CDR3 totals 13 residues. Germline-derived CDR1 and CDR2 are MNHEY and SMNVEV (reference sequence). The CDR3 nucleotides are TGTGCCAGCAGGGACAGGGCGAGGGATACGCAGTATTTT. This gives the protein CASRDRARDTQYF.

The V call is TRBV10-1, the J call TRBJ2-5; D possibly corresponds to TRBD2 (6 bases). CDR3 length: 15 amino acids. The V end lost 10 bases, the J end lost 1 base, and 19 bases lay between the germline ends. Looked up from germline, CDR1 is WNHNN and CDR2 is SYGVQD (reference sequence). The CDR3 DNA reads as TGCGCCAACTCCTCAGGAGGGAGGCCCCAAGAGACCCAGTACTTC. This translates into CANSSGGRPQETQYF.

The chain uses TRBV10-1 and TRBJ2-7, with unresolved D. CDR3 length equals 14 residues. Germline CDR1 is WNHNN and CDR2 is SYGVQD (reference sequence). Trimming pared 0 bases from V and 2 bases from J, leaving 8 bases between. The CDR3 sequence is CASSESQAAYEQYF. CDR3 nucleotides: TGCGCCAGCAGTGAGTCGCAGGCCGCCTACGAGCAGTACTTC.

The chain links TRBV19 to TRBJ2-1; 7 positions match TRBD2. The CDR3 contains 13 residues. V trimming: 10 bases; J trimming: 6 bases; junction bases outside the gene matches: 9. The germline V gene has CDR1 LNHDA and CDR2 SQIVND (reference sequence). CDR3 region: CATRRDYTNEQFF. The CDR3 DNA follows: TGTGCCACTAGGCGGGACTACACCAATGAGCAGTTCTTC.

This clone turned up a few times. The chain combines TRBV5-3 with TRBJ1-2; 7 bases are shared with TRBD1. TRBV5-3 counts as an open reading frame of uncertain function. CDR3 size: 16 residues. After removal of 4 bases from V and 3 bases from J, the junction contained 12 bases not matched to a gene. Written as DNA, the CDR3 is TGTGCCAGAAGCACAACTCCTACAGGGGACCACTATGGCTACACCTTC. Amino acids: CARSTTPTGDHYGYTF.

The chain combines TRBV5-1 with TRBJ2-1, with 9 bases aligning to TRBD2. This CDR3 has 17 residues. CDR1 SGHRS and CDR2 YFSETQ come from the germline V gene. V lost 3 bases and J lost 8; bases outside the gene matches: 15. The CDR3 loop is CASSWGRGAGGNDEQFF. Here the CDR3 DNA reads TGCGCCAGCAGCTGGGGGAGGGGAGCGGGAGGAAACGATGAGCAGTTCTTC.

This clone showed up just once. The chain carries TRBV2 and TRBJ1-2; 8 nucleotides line up with TRBD1. There are 15 residues in the CDR3. Germline CDR1 SNHLY, CDR2 FYNNEI. The V and J ends lost 4 bases and 2 bases, in that order; junction bases with no gene match: 6. The CDR3 bases are TGTGCCAGCAGTGGAGTCAGGGGGCAGAACTATGGCTACACCTTC. It specifies CASSGVRGQNYGYTF.

V usage is TRBV6-5 and J usage is TRBJ2-7; 7 bases are a match to TRBD2. The CDR3 loop spans 13 amino acids. Germline V gene data show CDR1 as MNHEY and CDR2 as SVGAGI. V dropped 7 bases and J dropped 4; count of bases not matched to a gene: 7. CDR3 sequence: CASNMGGRYEQYF. The CDR3 nucleotides read TGTGCCAGCAACATGGGGGGGAGGTACGAGCAGTACTTC.